These 9 T cell receptor beta chains came from one sample sequenced in a study of siplizumab effects on memory and regulatory T cells. Here immunoSEQ multiplex PCR was the method, and the copy in TCRdb shows in-frame clones only, minus some. The repertoire holds 90,000 to 150,000 clones, with just under 95% as singletons. Sequences were obtained from non-Treg CD4+ T cells sorted from blood. The receptors were gathered from a human donor in good health.

The gene calls are TRBV6-5 and TRBJ1-5, with D hard to call. V was clipped by 0 bases and J by 3 bases, with 12 bases between them. This CDR3 is built from 16 residues. The germline V gene has CDR1 MNHEY and CDR2 SVGAGI. CDR3 sequence reads: CASSYSGDTNNQPQHF. Written as DNA, the CDR3 is TGTGCCAGCAGTTACTCGGGTGACACCAACAATCAGCCCCAGCATTTT.

This clone has just one count. The chain has TRBV5-1 and TRBJ2-3; D gene unclear. CDR3 length: 13 amino acids. Trimming took off 3 bases at V and 6 bases at J, with 11 bases between the two ends. Per the germline V gene, CDR1 is SGHRS and CDR2 is YFSETQ. The CDR3: CASSSIRSDTQYF. CDR3 nucleotides: TGCGCCAGCAGCTCCATAAGGTCGGATACGCAGTATTTT.

V usage is TRBV19 and J usage is TRBJ2-7; D tentatively reads TRBD1 or TRBD2 (5 bases each). V gave up 4 bases and J gave up 3 bases, with 13 bases separating them. CDR1 is LNHDA, CDR2 SQIVND, per germline (reference sequence). The CDR3 is 14 residues long. The CDR3 here is CASSTRDGYYEQYF. CDR3 in DNA: TGTGCCAGTAGTACCCGGGACGGATACTACGAGCAGTACTTC.

CDR3 residues: CASSRGNEQFF. The CDR3 DNA reads as TGCGCCAGCTCCAGGGGGAATGAGCAGTTCTTC. The J gene is TRBJ2-1, the V gene TRBV10-1; the match to TRBD1 covers 7 bases. Germline lookup yields CDR1 WNHNN and CDR2 SYGVQD (reference sequence). This CDR3 spans 11 amino acids. V trimming: 8 bases; J trimming: 7 bases; junction bases outside the gene matches: 2.

The chain recombines TRBV7-9 with TRBJ2-1; 9 bases map to TRBD2. CDR3 length: 16 residues. Germline V lookup: CDR1 SEHNR, CDR2 FQNEAQ (reference sequence). J was trimmed by 5 bases and V by 5 bases; bases with no gene match: 10. The CDR3 DNA reads as TGTGCCAGCAGCGAGATCGTAGCGGGGGATAACAATGAGCAGTTCTTC. Amino acids: CASSEIVAGDNNEQFF.

The chain uses TRBV10-3 and TRBJ1-3, with a tentative D call TRBD1 (5 bases). The germline gives CDR1 ENHRY, CDR2 SYGVKD. The ends were cut back, 10 bases at V and 2 bases at J, with 9 bases in the middle. The CDR3 spans 12 residues. The CDR3 loop reads CATQGPGNTIYF. DNA of the CDR3: TGTGCCACTCAGGGTCCTGGAAACACCATATATTTT.

Here the CDR3 DNA reads TGTGCCAGCAGCAAAGCCAGCCTGACAGGGCATCGTTCACCCCTCCACTTT. Its protein product is CASSKASLTGHRSPLHF. The genes are TRBV21-1 and TRBJ1-6; the table's D call TRBD1 went unverified against the DNA. TRBV21-1 is marked as a pseudogene. This CDR3 is 17 amino acids long.

This sequence joins TRBV5-1 and TRBJ2-4, with 8 nucleotides matching TRBD1. Germline CDR1 reads SGHRS; CDR2 reads YFSETQ. This CDR3 has 16 residues. The J segment lost 1 base and the V segment lost 0 bases, leaving 3 bases of the junction unmatched. DNA for the CDR3: TGCGCCAGCAGCTTGGCCACAGGGGGGGCCAAAAACATTCAGTACTTC. Its protein is CASSLATGGAKNIQYF.

The chain links TRBV10-3 to TRBJ2-7; 9 nucleotides match TRBD2. This CDR3 contains 13 residues. Trimming at V came to 9 bases and at J to 5 bases, leaving 8 bases not matched to a gene. CDR1 is ENHRY and CDR2 is SYGVKD in the germline V gene. Here the CDR3 DNA reads TGTGCCATTAGCGGGGGCTGGGAAAACGAGCAGTACTTC. Residues: CAISGGWENEQYF.